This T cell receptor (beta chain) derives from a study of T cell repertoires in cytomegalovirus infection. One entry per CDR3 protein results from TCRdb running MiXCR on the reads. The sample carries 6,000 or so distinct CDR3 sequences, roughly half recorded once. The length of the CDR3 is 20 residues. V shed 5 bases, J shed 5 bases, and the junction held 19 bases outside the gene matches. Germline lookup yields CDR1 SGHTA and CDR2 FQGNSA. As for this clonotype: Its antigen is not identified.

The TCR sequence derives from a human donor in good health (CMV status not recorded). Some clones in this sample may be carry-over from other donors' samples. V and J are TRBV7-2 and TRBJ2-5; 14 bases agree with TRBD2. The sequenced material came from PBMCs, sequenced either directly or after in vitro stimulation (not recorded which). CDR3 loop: CASSRFLTSGGDTSSETQYF. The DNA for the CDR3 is TGTGCCAGCAGCCGGTTCTTGACTAGCGGGGGGGACACTTCATCGGAGACCCAGTACTTC. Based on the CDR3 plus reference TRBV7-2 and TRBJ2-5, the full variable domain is GAGVSQSPSNKVTEKGKDVELRCDPISGHTALYWYRQSLGQGLEFLIYFQGNSAPDKSGLPSDRFSAERTGGSVSTLTIQRTQQEDSAVYLCASSRFLTSGGDTSSETQYFGPGTRLLVL.